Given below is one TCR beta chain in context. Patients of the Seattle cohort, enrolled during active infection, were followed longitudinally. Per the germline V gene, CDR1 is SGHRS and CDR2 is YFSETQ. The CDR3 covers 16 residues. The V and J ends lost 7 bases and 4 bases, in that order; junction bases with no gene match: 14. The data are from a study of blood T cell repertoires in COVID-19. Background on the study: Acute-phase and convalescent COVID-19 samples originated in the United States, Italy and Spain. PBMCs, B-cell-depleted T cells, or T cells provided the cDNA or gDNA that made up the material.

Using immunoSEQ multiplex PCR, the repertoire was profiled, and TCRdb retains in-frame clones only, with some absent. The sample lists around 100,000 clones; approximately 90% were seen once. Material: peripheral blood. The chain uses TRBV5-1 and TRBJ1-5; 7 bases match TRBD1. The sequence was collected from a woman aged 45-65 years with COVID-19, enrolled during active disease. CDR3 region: CASPPGNRGYNQPQHF. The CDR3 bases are TGCGCCAGCCCTCCGGGTAACAGGGGCTATAATCAGCCCCAGCATTTT.